This passage covers 21 T cell receptor beta chains from one sample sequenced in a study of blood T cell repertoires in COVID-19. Generated by immunoSEQ multiplex PCR, the TCRdb table keeps only in-frame clones and is missing some. The sample includes roughly 140,000 clones, more than 80% seen only once; the top ten take approximately 10%. Sequencing was performed on peripheral blood. The receptors derive from a woman of 80 years or more with acute or convalescent COVID-19.

This sequence joins TRBV6-5 and TRBJ2-1; 10 nucleotides agree with TRBD2. J lost 4 bases, V lost 8 bases, and 5 bases had no gene match. The CDR3 has 14 amino acids. Germline assignment: CDR1 MNHEY and CDR2 SVGAGI. CDR3: CASHSGGDYNEQFF. The DNA of the CDR3 is TGTGCCAGCCACAGCGGGGGGGATTACAATGAGCAGTTCTTC.

The chain is built from TRBV18 and TRBJ1-2, with unresolved D. V was shortened by 5 bases and J by 1 base, with 20 bases between the two germline ends. Germline-derived CDR1 and CDR2 are KGHSH and LQKENI. The CDR3 has 17 amino acids. CDR3 nucleotide sequence: TGTGCCAGCTCATCCCCGCCGGGAGATACGGTTAACTATGGCTACACCTTC. The encoded protein is CASSSPPGDTVNYGYTF.

The chain links TRBV5-1 to TRBJ2-3; the D is unclear. V lost 0 bases and J lost 4, with 12 bases in between. The CDR3 is made up of 15 amino acids. Germline CDR1 SGHRS, CDR2 YFSETQ. The CDR3 nucleotides are TGCGCCAGCAGCTTGGCCTTGGGCGCATCAGATACGCAGTATTTT. Its translation is CASSLALGASDTQYF.

The gene calls are TRBV5-1 and TRBJ2-7, with 7 bases lining up with TRBD1. The V and J ends lost 3 bases and 3 bases, in that order; junction bases with no gene match: 3. Germline loops: CDR1 SGHRS, CDR2 YFSETQ. The CDR3 consists of 13 residues. The CDR3 region is CASSYRDSYEQYF. CDR3 DNA: TGCGCCAGCAGCTATAGGGACAGCTACGAGCAGTACTTC.

The V call is TRBV18, the J call TRBJ2-7; the D gene is possibly TRBD2 (6 bases). Germline CDR1 reads KGHSH; CDR2 reads LQKENI. The CDR3 loop spans 13 amino acids. Between the trimmed V and J ends, which lost 6 bases and 5 bases, there was a span of 14 bases. The CDR3: CASSPGLRDEQYF. The DNA for the CDR3 is TGTGCCAGCTCTCCCGGACTACGAGACGAGCAGTACTTC.

The chain combines TRBV29-1 with TRBJ2-1, with 7 bases fitting TRBD1. Losses at the gene ends were 6 bases for V and 1 base for J; bases not matched to a gene: 9. The CDR3 sequence is 15 residues long. Germline V gene data show CDR1 as SQVTM and CDR2 as ANQGSEA. The CDR3 loop reads CSVPRQGTSYNEQFF. In DNA form, the CDR3 reads TGCAGCGTCCCCCGACAGGGAACTTCCTACAATGAGCAGTTCTTC.

This clone was detected once. CDR3 nucleotide sequence: TGTGCCAGTAGTATCGCAGGGGTCGGCAATCAGCCCCAGCATTTT. Encoded protein: CASSIAGVGNQPQHF. The J gene is TRBJ1-5, the V gene TRBV19, with D perhaps matching TRBD1 (6 bases). The V gene lost 3 bases and the J gene lost 2 bases, with 11 bases spanning the gap. This CDR3 is 15 amino acids long. CDR1 is LNHDA, CDR2 SQIVND, per germline (reference sequence).

The chain combines TRBV5-6 with TRBJ2-7; 7 nucleotides align to TRBD1. The V gene end was trimmed by 4 bases and the J gene end by 2 bases; junction bases not matched to a gene: 3. Germline V CDR1 and CDR2: SGHDT, YYEEEE. The CDR3 totals 13 residues. The CDR3 region is CASSPGQTYEQYF. The CDR3 DNA follows: TGTGCCAGCAGCCCGGGACAGACCTACGAGCAGTACTTC.

The chain carries TRBV29-1 and TRBJ1-6; a weak D match, TRBD1 (5 bases). The CDR3 contains 14 residues. The germline CDR1 and CDR2 sequences are SQVTM and ANQGSEA. V dropped 6 bases and J dropped 0 bases, with 9 bases sitting between them. CDR3 residues: CSVQESSYNSPLHF. CDR3 bases: TGCAGCGTACAGGAAAGCTCCTATAATTCACCCCTCCACTTT.

The chain uses TRBV5-1 and TRBJ2-2, with D perhaps matching TRBD1 (5 bases). From germline, CDR1 is SGHRS and CDR2 YFSETQ. V shed 4 bases and J shed 4 bases, with 8 bases lying between them. The CDR3 covers 13 residues. The CDR3 nucleotides read TGCGCCAGCAGCACGACAGTCACCGGGGAGCTGTTTTTT. This codes for CASSTTVTGELFF.

The rearrangement uses TRBV5-4 and TRBJ2-5; TRBD1 agrees at 8 bases. J lost 3 bases, V lost 7 bases, and 5 bases had no gene match. Germline loops: CDR1 SGHNT, CDR2 YYREEE (reference sequence). CDR3 length equals 13 residues. CDR3 DNA sequence: TGTGCCAGCGCCGGACAGGGAGAAGAGACCCAGTACTTC. It translates to CASAGQGEETQYF.

V and J are TRBV5-6 and TRBJ2-7; the match to TRBD2 covers 7 bases. Per germline, CDR1 SGHDT and CDR2 YYEEEE. With 2 bases clipped from V and 2 bases from J, the junction kept 4 bases outside the gene matches. There are 14 residues in the CDR3. CDR3 DNA: TGTGCCAGCAGCTTAGCGGGGATCACCTACGAGCAGTACTTC. Protein sequence: CASSLAGITYEQYF.

This clone was counted once. The chain carries TRBV18 and TRBJ1-1, with D maybe TRBD1 (5 bases). Trimming took off 0 bases at V and 11 bases at J, with 13 bases between the two ends. Germline CDR1 is KGHSH and CDR2 is LQKENI. The CDR3 has 13 amino acids. The DNA of the CDR3 is TGTGCCAGCTCACCACCGGGGCAGCCCCAGGCTTTCTTT. It is translated as CASSPPGQPQAFF.

CDR3 nucleotide sequence: TGCGCCAGCAGCTTGGGCTGGAGCTCCTACAATGAGCAGTTCTTC. Amino acids: CASSLGWSSYNEQFF. The rearrangement joins TRBV5-1 to TRBJ2-1; D call uncertain. Germline values: CDR1 SGHRS, CDR2 YFSETQ. The CDR3 extends over 15 amino acids. Trimming stripped 0 bases from V and 0 bases from J, with 7 bases between.

This clone was observed a few times. The chain employs TRBV28 and TRBJ1-1, with D possibly matching TRBD1 (6 bases). This CDR3 contains 15 residues. Looked up from germline, CDR1 is MDHEN and CDR2 is SYDVKM. The germline V and J ends were trimmed by 6 bases and 1 base, with 15 bases remaining between them. This CDR3 reads CASRVADSSNTEAFF. As DNA, the CDR3 is TGTGCCAGCAGGGTCGCGGACAGCTCGAACACTGAAGCTTTCTTT. Full variable domain (missing parts from reference TRBV28 and TRBJ1-1): DVKVTQSSRYLVKRTGEKVFLECVQDMDHENMFWYRQDPGLGLRLIYFSYDVKMKEKGDIPEGYSVSREKKERFSLILESASTNQTSMYLCASRVADSSNTEAFFGQGTRLTVV.

This chain uses TRBV6-1 with TRBJ1-5, with 7 bases aligning to TRBD1. V was clipped by 4 bases and J by 5 bases; unmatched bases: 11. Germline lookup yields CDR1 MNHNS and CDR2 SASEGT. The CDR3 extends over 16 amino acids. The CDR3: CASSVQLRGLYQPQHF. In DNA form, the CDR3 reads TGTGCCAGCAGTGTCCAGCTGAGGGGGCTATATCAGCCCCAGCATTTT.

V is TRBV10-3 and J is TRBJ1-6; TRBD1 matches 9 bases. The germline V gene encodes CDR1 ENHRY and CDR2 SYGVKD. CDR3 length: 16 residues. Germline trimming cut 3 bases from V and 10 bases from J; bases unmatched to any gene: 10. The CDR3 loop is CAISEYGQGSESPLHF. The CDR3 DNA reads as TGTGCCATCAGTGAATACGGACAGGGGTCGGAATCACCCCTCCACTTT.

The CDR3 sequence: CASSSQGQPNTGELFF. The CDR3 DNA reads as TGCGCCAGCAGCTCCCAGGGACAACCGAACACCGGGGAGCTGTTTTTT. This chain uses TRBV5-1 with TRBJ2-2; possible D gene TRBD1, 6 bases. The CDR3 is 16 amino acids. Germline V CDR1 and CDR2: SGHRS, YFSETQ. V gave up 3 bases and J gave up 0 bases, with 12 bases separating them. Based on the CDR3 plus reference TRBV5-1 and TRBJ2-2, the full variable domain is KAGVTQTPRYLIKTRGQQVTLSCSPISGHRSVSWYQQTPGQGLQFLFEYFSETQRNKGNFPGRFSGRQFSNSRSEMNVSTLELGDSALYLCASSSQGQPNTGELFFGEGSRLTVL.

The genes are TRBV29-1 and TRBJ2-5, with 12 bases lining up with TRBD2. The CDR3 is made up of 15 amino acids. CDR1 SQVTM and CDR2 ANQGSEA come from the germline V gene. V trimming: 6 bases; J trimming: 1 base; junction bases outside the gene matches: 6. CDR3 in amino acids: CSVRTSGASQETQYF. The CDR3 bases are TGCAGCGTCAGGACTAGCGGGGCCTCCCAAGAGACCCAGTACTTC.

The rearrangement uses TRBV29-1 and TRBJ2-7, with 9 bases that match TRBD1. CDR3 length equals 14 residues. Trimming cost V 5 bases and J 3 bases; bases outside gene matches: 8. Germline V lookup: CDR1 SQVTM, CDR2 ANQGSEA. CDR3 in amino acids: CSVKPGQGNYEQYF. The DNA of the CDR3 is TGCAGCGTTAAGCCGGGACAGGGCAACTACGAGCAGTACTTC.

The chain recombines TRBV2 with TRBJ1-6; 8 positions agree with TRBD1. V shed 4 bases and J 4 bases; nucleotides not matched to a gene: 3. This CDR3 comprises 15 residues. CDR1 SNHLY and CDR2 FYNNEI come from the germline V gene. This CDR3 reads CASSVQGVYNSPLHF. The CDR3 DNA reads TGTGCCAGCAGTGTACAGGGGGTATATAATTCACCCCTCCACTTT. The variable domain in full, completed from reference TRBV2 and TRBJ1-6, reads EPEVTQTPSHQVTQMGQEVILRCVPISNHLYFYWYRQILGQKVEFLVSFYNNEISEKSEIFDDQFSVERPDGSNFTLKIRSTKLEDSAMYFCASSVQGVYNSPLHFGNGTRLTVT.